Below, one TCR beta chain is given with its context. The data derive from a study of monozygotic twins with inflammatory bowel disease. Germline V gives CDR1 LGHNA, CDR2 YSLEER. The CDR3 extends over 15 amino acids. Through template switching, UMIs that included a 6-nucleotide sample barcode were added. With approximately 16 and 10 cycles respectively, two nested PCRs were carried out on TCRalpha and TCRbeta cDNA. TCRdb re-called the 5' RACE reads and shows each CDR3 protein once, DNA omitted. Its listing shows roughly 160,000 distinct CDR3 sequences. The rearrangement uses TRBV4-3 and TRBJ2-7; TCRdb's D gene call, TRBD1, goes unchecked for lack of DNA. The material sequenced was blood. The sequence was collected from a human donor with ulcerative colitis or Crohn's disease, or a healthy co-twin of an affected twin (not recorded which). CDR3 sequence reads: CASSQIQGARDEQYF.